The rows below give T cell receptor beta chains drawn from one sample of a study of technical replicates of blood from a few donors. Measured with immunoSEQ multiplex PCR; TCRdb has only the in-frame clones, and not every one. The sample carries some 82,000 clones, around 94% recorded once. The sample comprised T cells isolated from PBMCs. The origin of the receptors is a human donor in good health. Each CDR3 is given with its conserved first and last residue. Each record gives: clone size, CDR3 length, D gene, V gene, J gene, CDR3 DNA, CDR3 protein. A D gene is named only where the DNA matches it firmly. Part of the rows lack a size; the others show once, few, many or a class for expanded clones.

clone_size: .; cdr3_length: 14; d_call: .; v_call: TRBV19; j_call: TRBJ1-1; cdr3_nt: TGTGCCAGTAGTACCCTGGACAGGAACACTGAAGCTTTCTTT; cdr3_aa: CASSTLDRNTEAFF
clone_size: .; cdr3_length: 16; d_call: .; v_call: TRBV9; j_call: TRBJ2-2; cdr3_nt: TGTGCCAGCAGCCTACGGACAGCAGTCAACACCGGGGAGCTGTTTTTT; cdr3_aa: CASSLRTAVNTGELFF
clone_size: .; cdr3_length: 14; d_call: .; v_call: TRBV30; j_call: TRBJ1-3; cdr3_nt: TGTGCCTGGGGGAGGGGAATTGTTGGAAACACCATATATTTT; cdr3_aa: CAWGRGIVGNTIYF
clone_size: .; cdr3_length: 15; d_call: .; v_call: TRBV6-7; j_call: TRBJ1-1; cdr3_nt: TGTGCCAGCAGTTACGTACAGGGACGGGACACTGAAGCTTTCTTT; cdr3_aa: CASSYVQGRDTEAFF
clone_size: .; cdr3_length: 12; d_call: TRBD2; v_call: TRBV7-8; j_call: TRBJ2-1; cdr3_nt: TGTGCCAGCAAGCTAGCGGGAGACGAGCAGTTCTTC; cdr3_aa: CASKLAGDEQFF
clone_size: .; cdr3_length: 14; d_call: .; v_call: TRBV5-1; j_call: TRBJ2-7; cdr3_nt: TGCGCCAGCAGTCCTCGGGTAGGAGACTACGAGCAGTACTTC; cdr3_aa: CASSPRVGDYEQYF
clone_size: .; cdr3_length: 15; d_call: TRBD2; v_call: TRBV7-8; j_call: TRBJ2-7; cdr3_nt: TGTGCCAGCAGCATTTCGGGACTAGCGGGAGACGAGCAGTACTTC; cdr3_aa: CASSISGLAGDEQYF
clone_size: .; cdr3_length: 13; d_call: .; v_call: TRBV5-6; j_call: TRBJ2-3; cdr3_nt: TGTGCCAGCAGCTTGGAGGGGGCAGATACGCAGTATTTT; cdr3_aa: CASSLEGADTQYF
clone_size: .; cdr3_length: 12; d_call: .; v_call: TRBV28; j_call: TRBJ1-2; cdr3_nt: TGTGCCAGCACACCCCAGGAATATGGCTACACCTTC; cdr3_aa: CASTPQEYGYTF
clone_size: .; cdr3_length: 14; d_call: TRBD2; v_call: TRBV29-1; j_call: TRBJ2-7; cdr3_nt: TGCAGCGTTGAGGGGGTTAGCGGGAGTTTAGGGCAGTACTTC; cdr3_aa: CSVEGVSGSLGQYF
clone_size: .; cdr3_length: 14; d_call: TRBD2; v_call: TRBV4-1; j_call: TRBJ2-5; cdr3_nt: TGCGCCAGCAGCCTGGGACTAGCATTAGAGACCCAGTACTTC; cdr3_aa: CASSLGLALETQYF
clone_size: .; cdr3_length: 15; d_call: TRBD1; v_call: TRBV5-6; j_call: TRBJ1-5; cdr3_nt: TGTGCCAGCAGCCTGGGACAGATTAGCAATCAGCCCCAGCATTTT; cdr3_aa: CASSLGQISNQPQHF
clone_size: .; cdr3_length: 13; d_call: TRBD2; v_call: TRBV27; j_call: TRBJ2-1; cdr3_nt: TGTGCCAGCAGCTGGGGACTATCCAATGAGCAGTTCTTC; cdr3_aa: CASSWGLSNEQFF
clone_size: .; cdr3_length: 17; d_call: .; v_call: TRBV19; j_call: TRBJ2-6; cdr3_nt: TGTGCCAGTAGTATGGTTCGGGGAACAAAAGGGGCCAACGTCCTGACTTTC; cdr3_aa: CASSMVRGTKGANVLTF
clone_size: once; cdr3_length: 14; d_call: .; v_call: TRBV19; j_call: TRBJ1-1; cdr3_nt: TGTGCCAGTAGTATATCGGGGGGGCTAAATGAAGCTTTCTTT; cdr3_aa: CASSISGGLNEAFF
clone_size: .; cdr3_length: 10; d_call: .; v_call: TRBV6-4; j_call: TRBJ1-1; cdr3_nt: TGTGCCCGGAATTGCGGAGTTGCTTTCTTT; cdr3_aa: CARNCGVAFF
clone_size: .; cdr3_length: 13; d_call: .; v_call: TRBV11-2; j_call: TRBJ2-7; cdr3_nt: TGTGCCAGCAGCTTTCCTAGTGGCTACGAGCAGTACTTC; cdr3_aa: CASSFPSGYEQYF
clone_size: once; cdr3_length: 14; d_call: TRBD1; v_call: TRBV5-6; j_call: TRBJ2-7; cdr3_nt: TGTGCCAGCAGAGCCCGGGACAGGTCCTACGAGCAGTACTTC; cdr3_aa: CASRARDRSYEQYF
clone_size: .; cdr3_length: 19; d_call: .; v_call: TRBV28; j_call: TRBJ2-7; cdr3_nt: TGTGCCAGCAGTTCCCATCTATTATTAAAGACAGATTCCCCCTACGAGCAGTACTTC; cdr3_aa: CASSSHLLLKTDSPYEQYF
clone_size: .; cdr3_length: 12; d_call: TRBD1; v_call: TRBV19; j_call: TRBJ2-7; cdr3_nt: TGTGCCAGTAGTGGACAGGCCTACGAGCAGTACTTC; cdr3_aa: CASSGQAYEQYF
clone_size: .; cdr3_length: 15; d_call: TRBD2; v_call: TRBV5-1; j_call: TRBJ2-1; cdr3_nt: TGCGCCAGCAGCTTCCCCTCTAGCGGGAAACATGAGCAGTTCTTC; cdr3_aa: CASSFPSSGKHEQFF
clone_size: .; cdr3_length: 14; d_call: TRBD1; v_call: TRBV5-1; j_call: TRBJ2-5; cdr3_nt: TGCGCCAGCAGCCCGACAGGGGCTCACGAGACCCAGTACTTC; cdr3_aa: CASSPTGAHETQYF
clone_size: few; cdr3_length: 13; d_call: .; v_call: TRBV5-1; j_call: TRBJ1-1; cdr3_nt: TGCGCCAGCACCATAGACAGAAACACTGAAGCTTTCTTT; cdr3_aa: CASTIDRNTEAFF
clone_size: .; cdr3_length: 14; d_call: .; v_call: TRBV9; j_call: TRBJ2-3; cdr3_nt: TGTGCCAGCAGCGTGCAGGGGAGCACAGATACGCAGTATTTT; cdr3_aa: CASSVQGSTDTQYF
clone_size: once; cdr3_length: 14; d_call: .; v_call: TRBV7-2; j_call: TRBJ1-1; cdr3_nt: TGTGCCAGCAGTCGAATAGGACAGCTCACTGAAGCTTTCTTT; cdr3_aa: CASSRIGQLTEAFF
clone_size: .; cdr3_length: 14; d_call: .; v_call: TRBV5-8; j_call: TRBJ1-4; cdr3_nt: TGTGCCAGCAGCTTGGGACACCTAAATGAAAAACTGTTTTTT; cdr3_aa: CASSLGHLNEKLFF